The sequence of this T cell receptor (beta chain) was determined in a study of control samples from healthy donors and cancer patients. The CDR3 is 14 amino acids. The germline gives CDR1 SGHRS, CDR2 YFSETQ. The J segment lost 8 bases and the V segment lost 0 bases, leaving 7 bases of the junction unmatched. This table comes from immunoSEQ multiplex PCR, and its TCRdb copy is limited to in-frame clones, with some not included. The sample has under 70,000 clones, about nine tenths seen once. This clone was found once. Source material: PBMCs. This sequence originates from a man aged 60 to 75 with head and neck cancer. V gene TRBV5-1 combines with J gene TRBJ2-7; 8 bases are shared with TRBD2. The CDR3 nucleotides are TGCGCCAGCAGCTTGGAGGTGACTAGCGAGAAGCAGTACTTC. Its translation: CASSLEVTSEKQYF.